Shown below are 26 T cell receptor beta chains from a single sample sequenced in a study of T cells in Graves' hyperthyroidism and ophthalmopathy. RNA transcripts gave rise to amplified TCR beta CDR3 regions. The study used the HTBI primer set for a first-round RT-PCR of the TCR CDR3. TCRdb re-derived calls from the multiplex PCR reads in MiXCR, one entry per CDR3 protein. The top ten hold 12% of the sample, which has hundreds of thousands of distinct CDR3 sequences, about 14% seen once. The sample was blood. The source of these receptors is a woman aged 45-65 years with Graves' ophthalmopathy.

This clonotype was counted a few times. The J gene is TRBJ1-5, the V gene TRBV28; no definite D call. V dropped 6 bases and J dropped 1 base, with 7 bases sitting between them. The CDR3 loop spans 13 amino acids. Germline lookup yields CDR1 MDHEN and CDR2 SYDVKM. For the CDR3, the DNA is TGTGCCAGCAGAACAGAGAGCAATCAGCCCCAGCATTTT. Encoded protein: CASRTESNQPQHF.

There are a few counts of this clonotype. The chain has TRBV12-3 or TRBV12-4 and TRBJ2-7, with D perhaps TRBD2 (5 bases). The V end lost 6 bases, the J end lost 3 bases, and 15 bases lay between the germline ends. The CDR3 has 14 amino acids. Written as DNA, the CDR3 is TGTGCCAGCAGCCCCGGACTGGAAATCTACGAGCAGTACTTC. Its protein is CASSPGLEIYEQYF.

This clonotype was seen repeatedly, ten times or more. This rearrangement joins TRBV20-1 to TRBJ1-1; 9 bases are shared with TRBD1. With 6 bases clipped from V and 5 bases from J, the junction kept 13 bases outside the gene matches. Looked up from germline, CDR1 is DFQATT and CDR2 is SNEGSKA (reference sequence). CDR3 length: 15 amino acids. CDR3 sequence (DNA): TGCAGTGCGAGGCCATTAGGGACAGGGTGGACTGAAGCTTTCTTT. It encodes CSARPLGTGWTEAFF.

The table lists this clonotype with many counts. This chain links TRBV6-1 with TRBJ2-7; tentative D call: TRBD1 (6 bases). This CDR3 has 15 amino acids. V gave up 5 bases and J gave up 4 bases, with 18 bases separating them. Germline V gene data show CDR1 as MNHNS and CDR2 as SASEGT. CDR3 protein: CASSFRRTGFYEQYF. CDR3 nucleotides: TGTGCCAGCAGTTTTCGCCGCACAGGGTTTTACGAGCAGTACTTC.

This clonotype appeared many times. V and J are TRBV7-2 and TRBJ2-1; 10 bases are shared with TRBD1. Germline values: CDR1 SGHTA, CDR2 FQGNSA. The CDR3 totals 16 residues. The V gene end was trimmed by 1 base and the J gene end by 6 bases; junction bases not matched to a gene: 6. CDR3 DNA sequence: TGTGCCAGCAGCTTAGACGGGACAGGGGTCTGCAATGAGCAGTTCTTC. Its translation is CASSLDGTGVCNEQFF.

The table lists this clonotype with a count of one. The chain combines TRBV27 with TRBJ2-7, with TRBD2 identical over 10 bases. Germline-derived CDR1 and CDR2 are MNHEY and SMNVEV (reference sequence). With 0 bases clipped from V and 7 bases from J, the junction kept 9 bases outside the gene matches. There are 16 residues in the CDR3. In DNA, the CDR3 is TGTGCCAGCAGTTTATCTTCTAGCGGGAGCTCCGATGAGCAGTACTTC. Translating gives CASSLSSSGSSDEQYF.

This clonotype turned up a few times. The chain employs TRBV19 and TRBJ1-5; 7 positions match TRBD1. J lost 0 bases, V lost 4 bases, and 6 bases had no gene match. Per germline, CDR1 LNHDA and CDR2 SQIVND (reference sequence). The CDR3 runs 16 residues. CDR3 region: CASSKGQSYSNQPQHF. Here the CDR3 DNA reads TGTGCCAGTAGTAAGGGACAGTCATATAGCAATCAGCCCCAGCATTTT.

This clonotype was counted only a few times. V gene TRBV6-6 combines with J gene TRBJ2-2; D possibly corresponds to TRBD1 (5 bases). The germline V gene has CDR1 MNHNY and CDR2 SVGAGI (reference sequence). The CDR3 sequence is 16 residues long. Trimming took 0 bases from V and 2 from J, leaving 10 bases between them. CDR3 coding DNA: TGTGCCAGCAGTTACTCTCGACAGACCAACACCGGGGAGCTGTTTTTT. Amino acid sequence: CASSYSRQTNTGELFF.

As concerns this clonotype: A much larger clone lies a single base off, so this may be a read error. CDR3 amino acids: CASSEEGNTEAFF. CDR3 nucleotide sequence: TGTGCCAGCAGTGAAGAGGGGAACACTGAAGCTTTCTTT. V and J are TRBV6-4 and TRBJ1-1, with D unclear. This CDR3 has 13 residues. The germline gives CDR1 MRHNA, CDR2 SNTAGT. V lost 3 bases and J lost 1, with 6 bases in between.

The table lists this clonotype with many counts. The rearrangement uses TRBV6-1 and TRBJ1-2, with 7 bases that match TRBD1. Germline V gives CDR1 MNHNS, CDR2 SASEGT. Germline trimming cut 4 bases from V and 7 bases from J; bases unmatched to any gene: 12. The CDR3 consists of 15 residues. CDR3 protein: CASSGSSGGDGGYTF. In nucleotides, the CDR3 is TGTGCCAGCAGTGGCTCGTCAGGGGGGGATGGTGGCTACACCTTC.

This clonotype appeared many times. The gene calls are TRBV28 and TRBJ2-3; D ambiguous. Trimming left V 1 base short and J 6 bases short, with 20 bases between. The V gene's germline CDR1 is MDHEN and CDR2 SYDVKM. The CDR3 spans 17 residues. The CDR3 sequence is CASSLYPRVIFSDTQYF. CDR3 nucleotides: TGTGCCAGCAGTTTATATCCAAGGGTCATTTTTTCGGATACGCAGTATTTT.

In this sample, this clonotype turned up many times. V gene TRBV12-3 or TRBV12-4 combines with J gene TRBJ2-1; either TRBD1 or TRBD2 may fit D (5 bases each). V was shortened by 6 bases and J by 9 bases, with 21 bases between the two germline ends. The CDR3 runs 15 residues. The CDR3 coding sequence is TGTGCCAGCAGCCCCTGGGGGACCACCCAATTTGAGCAGTTCTTC. Translation gives CASSPWGTTQFEQFF.

This clonotype was observed a handful of times. The V gene is TRBV19, the J gene TRBJ2-3, with TRBD1 as a possible D gene (5 bases). V gave up 10 bases and J gave up 1 base, with 9 bases separating them. The CDR3 length is 12 residues. CDR1 and CDR2 from the germline V gene are LNHDA and SQIVND (reference sequence). CDR3: CATRVGTDTQYF. Written as DNA, the CDR3 is TGTGCCACCAGGGTTGGCACAGATACGCAGTATTTT.

The chain employs TRBV11-3 and TRBJ2-3, with TRBD2 matching 10 bases. Germline V lookup: CDR1 SGHNT, CDR2 YENEEA. The V segment lost 4 bases and the J segment 2 bases; nucleotides outside the gene matches: 6. The CDR3 has 16 residues. The CDR3 DNA reads TGTGCCAGCAGCTCCGTAGCGGGAGGCCTCACAGATACGCAGTATTTT. Translated, it gives CASSSVAGGLTDTQYF.

V usage is TRBV15 and J usage is TRBJ2-7; D unclear. Per the germline V gene, CDR1 is LNHNV and CDR2 is YYDKDF (reference sequence). The CDR3 runs 13 residues. V was cut by 2 bases and J by 3 bases, with 8 bases left in between. Written as DNA, the CDR3 is TGTGCCACCAGCAGAAGTCCAGGCTACGAGCAGTACTTC. It translates to CATSRSPGYEQYF.

This clonotype was detected a few times. Possible read error: a much larger clone is one base away. The chain couples TRBV5-1 to TRBJ2-2; the D gene is possibly TRBD2 (5 bases). The CDR3 is 14 amino acids. Germline CDR1 and CDR2: SGHRS and YFSETQ. Here the CDR3 reads CASSLYGYTGELVF. The CDR3 nucleotides are TGCGCCAGCAGCTTGTACGGGTACACCGGGGAGCTGGTTTTT.

In its sample, this clonotype was seen many times. The CDR3 region is CASSPLRNEQFF. In DNA form, the CDR3 reads TGTGCCAGCAGCCCTCTGAGAAATGAGCAGTTCTTC. V and J are TRBV11-2 and TRBJ2-1; D call uncertain. Germline loops: CDR1 SGHAT, CDR2 FQNNGV. Trimming pared 5 bases from V and 7 bases from J, leaving 9 bases between. The CDR3 runs to 12 residues.

This clonotype was detected once. This rearrangement joins TRBV27 to TRBJ2-5; D may be TRBD1 (5 bases). The V gene lost 6 bases and the J gene lost 2 bases, with 16 bases spanning the gap. Germline V gene data show CDR1 as MNHEY and CDR2 as SMNVEV (reference sequence). The CDR3 is 15 amino acids. In nucleotides, the CDR3 is TGTGCCAGCAGGCCACCAGGGCTCCTACAAGAGACCCAGTACTTC. It translates to CASRPPGLLQETQYF.

A few counts support this clonotype. J is TRBJ1-5 and V is TRBV28; D gene unclear. V lost 6 bases, J lost 0 bases, and 3 bases lay in between. The CDR3 sequence is 12 residues long. The V gene's germline CDR1 is MDHEN and CDR2 SYDVKM. The CDR3 here is CASRSSNQPQHF. In nucleotides, the CDR3 is TGTGCCAGCAGGAGTAGCAATCAGCCCCAGCATTTT.

V is TRBV27 and J is TRBJ2-1; the match to TRBD2 covers 13 bases. The CDR3 runs 17 residues. Per germline, CDR1 MNHEY and CDR2 SMNVEV (reference sequence). J gave up 2 bases and V 5 bases, and 6 bases lay outside the gene matches. The CDR3, as DNA: TGTGCCAGCAGTAGGACTAGCGGGAGTGTCACCTACAATGAGCAGTTCTTC. It is translated as CASSRTSGSVTYNEQFF.

This clonotype was seen at least ten times. The chain carries TRBV28 and TRBJ2-1; D unresolved. V was trimmed by 4 bases and J by 8 bases, leaving 12 bases between them. This CDR3 is 13 amino acids long. In germline, CDR1 is MDHEN, CDR2 SYDVKM. The CDR3 is CASSSLSGDEQFF. In DNA form, the CDR3 reads TGTGCCAGCAGTTCCCTATCTGGGGATGAGCAGTTCTTC.

This clonotype was recorded at least ten times. V and J are TRBV6-1 and TRBJ1-3, with D possibly being TRBD1 (6 bases). V gave up 5 bases and J gave up 0 bases, with 11 bases separating them. The CDR3 is 15 amino acids. Looked up from germline, CDR1 is MNHNS and CDR2 is SASEGT. CDR3 sequence (DNA): TGTGCCAGCAGTCTGACAGGAAACTCTGGAAACACCATATATTTT. Protein: CASSLTGNSGNTIYF.

The J gene is TRBJ2-5, the V gene TRBV4-3; the D call may be TRBD1 or TRBD2 (6 bases each). The CDR3 runs 14 residues. V shed 0 bases and J shed 5 bases, with 10 bases lying between them. CDR1 and CDR2 from the germline V gene are LGHNA and YSLEER. As DNA, the CDR3 is TGCGCCAGCAGCCAAGACGGGGGCGCCGAGACCCAGTACTTC. Translating it yields CASSQDGGAETQYF.

This clonotype showed up many times. This chain connects TRBV5-1 to TRBJ2-2, with a possible D match to TRBD2 (6 bases). This CDR3 has 15 amino acids. Between the trimmed V and J ends, which lost 0 bases and 7 bases, there was a span of 13 bases. From germline, CDR1 is SGHRS and CDR2 YFSETQ. Here the CDR3 reads CASSLAGGPYGELFF. As DNA, the CDR3 is TGCGCCAGCAGCTTGGCCGGGGGACCGTACGGGGAGCTGTTTTTT.

This clonotype was seen at least ten times. J is TRBJ1-4 and V is TRBV19; unclear D gene. Germline values: CDR1 LNHDA, CDR2 SQIVND (reference sequence). The CDR3 is 16 amino acids. The V end lost 3 bases, the J end lost 4 bases, and 15 bases lay between the germline ends. The CDR3 is CASSIRATAFNEKLFF. The CDR3 DNA reads as TGTGCCAGTAGTATCAGAGCTACAGCCTTTAATGAAAAACTGTTTTTT.

As concerns this clonotype: A much larger clone differs from this one at a single base, so this may be a read error. V gene TRBV5-1 combines with J gene TRBJ2-3; D is ambiguous. CDR3 length equals 11 residues. Germline V gene lookup returns CDR1 SGHRS and CDR2 YFSETQ. The V and J ends lost 4 bases and 8 bases respectively, with 8 bases between them. The CDR3 here is CASSEAGTQYF. CDR3 DNA: TGCGCCAGCAGCGAGGCAGGTACGCAGTATTTT.